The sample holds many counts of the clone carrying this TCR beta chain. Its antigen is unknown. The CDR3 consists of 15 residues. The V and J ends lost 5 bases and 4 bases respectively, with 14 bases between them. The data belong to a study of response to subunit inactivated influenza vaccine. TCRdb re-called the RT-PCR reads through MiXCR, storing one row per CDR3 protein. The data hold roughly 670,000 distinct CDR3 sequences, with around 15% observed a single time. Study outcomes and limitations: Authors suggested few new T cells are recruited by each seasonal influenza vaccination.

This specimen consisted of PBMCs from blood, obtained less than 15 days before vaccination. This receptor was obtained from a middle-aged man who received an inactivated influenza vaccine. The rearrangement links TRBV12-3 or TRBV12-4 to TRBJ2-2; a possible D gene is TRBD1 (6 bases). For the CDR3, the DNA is TGTGCCAGCAGTCCGAGACAGGCGGGCACCGGGGAGCTGTTTTTT. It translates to CASSPRQAGTGELFF.